The rows below give T cell receptor beta chains drawn from one sample of a study of T cell changes during pregnancy in multiple sclerosis. Here immunoSEQ multiplex PCR was the method, and the copy in TCRdb shows in-frame clones only, minus some. The sample shows about 46,000 clones, 93% of them seen only once. Sequenced material: CD8+ T cells from peripheral blood mononuclear cells, taken after pregnancy. Receptors were obtained from a female donor with multiple sclerosis, enrolled in a pregnancy study. The CDR3 runs from the conserved cysteine through the conserved F or W. The D gene is left open where the match is weak. Clone size is shown for a subset of rows, as once, few, many or a class of expanded clone.

TRBV13	TRBJ2-7	.	.	TGTGCCAGCAGCCCACGAAAGAGAGCCTACGAGCAGTACTTC	CASSPRKRAYEQYF
TRBV18	TRBJ2-7	.	TRBD1	TGTGCCAGCTCAACAGGGACAGGGGAATACGAGCAGTACTTC	CASSTGTGEYEQYF
TRBV13	TRBJ1-1	.	.	TGTGCCAGCAGCTTCTTTGGCCCGAACACTGAAGCTTTCTTT	CASSFFGPNTEAFF
TRBV27	TRBJ1-2	.	TRBD1	TGTGCCAGCTCGCCGGGACAGGGTACCTATGGCTACACCTTC	CASSPGQGTYGYTF
TRBV5-1	TRBJ2-5	.	.	TGCGCCAGCAGCTTGGCCGGAGGGGAGGTAGCGTCCCAGTACTTC	CASSLAGGEVASQYF
TRBV5-1	TRBJ2-7	.	.	TGCGCCAGCAGCTTTGACAGTTACTACGAGCAGTACTTC	CASSFDSYYEQYF
TRBV27	TRBJ2-5	.	TRBD2	TGTGCCAGCAGTCCGAGACTAGCGGGGATAGAGACCCAGTACTTC	CASSPRLAGIETQYF
TRBV29-1	TRBJ2-1	.	.	TGCAGCGTTGAAGAAACATACAATGAGCAGTTCTTC	CSVEETYNEQFF
TRBV7-9	TRBJ2-7	.	TRBD1	TGTGCCAGCAGCTTAATTGACAGGGGTGGCTACGAGCAGTACTTC	CASSLIDRGGYEQYF
TRBV6-4	TRBJ2-1	.	.	TGTGCCAGCAGTGACGGGGACAAGGGGGACTACAATGAGCAGTTCTTC	CASSDGDKGDYNEQFF
TRBV7-8	TRBJ2-1	.	TRBD1	TGTGCCAGCAGCTACTTACAGGGGGTTCCCTCCTACAATGAGCAGTTCTTC	CASSYLQGVPSYNEQFF
TRBV9	TRBJ2-7	.	TRBD1	TGTGCCAGCAGCGTAGAGACAGGGTGGGACGAGCAGTACTTC	CASSVETGWDEQYF
TRBV9	TRBJ2-2	.	TRBD2	TGTGCCAGCAGCGTGGGACTAGCGGGGACCGGGGAGCTGTTTTTT	CASSVGLAGTGELFF
TRBV9	TRBJ2-5	.	TRBD2	TGTGCCAGCAGCGTAGAAGGTAGCGGGAGGGAAGAGACCCAGTACTTC	CASSVEGSGREETQYF
TRBV27	TRBJ2-1	.	.	TGTGCCAGCAGTTTTGTGGGGGGTGAGCAGTTCTTC	CASSFVGGEQFF
TRBV5-1	TRBJ1-4	.	.	TGCGCCAGCAGCTTGGCGGGGGAAAAACTGTTTTTT	CASSLAGEKLFF
TRBV4-1	TRBJ2-7	.	TRBD1	TGCGCCAGCAGCCAAGATCGTACAGGGGGCTACGAGCAGTACTTC	CASSQDRTGGYEQYF
TRBV15	TRBJ1-2	once	TRBD1	TGTGCCACCAGGGAAGTAGGGACAGGGTTTGTTGGCTACACCTTC	CATREVGTGFVGYTF
TRBV28	TRBJ2-1	.	.	TGTGCCAGCAGTTTCCTCGAGGGTAGCTCCTACAATGAGCAGTTCTTC	CASSFLEGSSYNEQFF
TRBV2	TRBJ2-1	once	TRBD1	TGTGCCAGCAGTGGGCACCGGTCCGGGACAGGGTTCTACAATGAGCAGTTCTTC	CASSGHRSGTGFYNEQFF
TRBV28	TRBJ2-1	.	.	TGTGCCAGCAGTTTGACAGAAAATGAGCAGTTCTTC	CASSLTENEQFF
TRBV13	TRBJ2-3	.	TRBD2	TGTGCCAGCAGCTTAGGGACTACTGGGACTAGCGACACAGATACGCAGTATTTT	CASSLGTTGTSDTDTQYF
TRBV7-2	TRBJ1-3	.	.	TGTGCCAGCAGCCCGCAGTGGGCTTCTGGAAACACCATATATTTT	CASSPQWASGNTIYF
TRBV5-4	TRBJ1-6	.	.	TGTGCCAGCAGCTCCTTCCCAAGGACAGCCCCTGTACCCCTCCACTTT	CASSSFPRTAPVPLHF
TRBV19	TRBJ2-1	.	.	TGTGCCAGTAGTATCGCGCTAGTTCCTCCCAATGAGCAGTTCTTC	CASSIALVPPNEQFF
TRBV5-1	TRBJ2-5	.	.	TGCGCCAGCAGCGTTTTGGAACGACAGGATTGGGAGACCCAGTACTTC	CASSVLERQDWETQYF
TRBV7-9	TRBJ1-1	.	.	TGTGCCAGCAGCTCCCTCCTTGAAGCTTTCTTT	CASSSLLEAFF
TRBV19	TRBJ1-1	once	.	TGTGCCAGTAGTATAACCGCTGCTATGAACACTGAAGCTTTCTTT	CASSITAAMNTEAFF
TRBV5-1	TRBJ1-2	.	.	TGCGCCAGCAGCTTGGGGCAGGATTTCTATGGCTACACCTTC	CASSLGQDFYGYTF
TRBV10-3	TRBJ1-5	.	.	TGTGCCATCAGTGAGTCACTAACTGGTCAGCCCCAGCATTTT	CAISESLTGQPQHF
TRBV6-1	TRBJ2-2	.	TRBD2	TGTGCCAGCACTCCAGCGGGGGACACCGGGGAGCTGTTTTTT	CASTPAGDTGELFF
TRBV28	TRBJ2-7	once	TRBD2	TGTGCCAGCAGTTTCCTAGGGAGGGCACCCTCCTACGAGCAGTACTTC	CASSFLGRAPSYEQYF
TRBV5-1	TRBJ2-7	.	TRBD2	TGCGCCAGCAGCTTGTATACTAGCGGGGGGGCCTACGAGCAGTACTTC	CASSLYTSGGAYEQYF
TRBV7-9	TRBJ1-4	once	TRBD1	TGTGCCAGCAGCTTGACAGGGGGGATTAATGAAAAACTGTTTTTT	CASSLTGGINEKLFF
TRBV27	TRBJ1-1	.	.	TGTGCCAGCAGTTTAAGCGAAGGGGTGCCGAACACTGAAGCTTTCTTT	CASSLSEGVPNTEAFF
TRBV9	TRBJ2-7	.	TRBD2	TGTGCCAGCAGCCCCAGCCTAGCGGGGACCTACGAGCAGTACTTC	CASSPSLAGTYEQYF
TRBV29-1	TRBJ2-5	.	.	TGCAGCGTTGAAGGAATCCGGGAGACCCAGTACTTC	CSVEGIRETQYF
TRBV9	TRBJ2-1	.	.	TGTGCCAGCAGCTCCCTCGCGGGATGGAATGAGCAGTTCTTC	CASSSLAGWNEQFF
TRBV15	TRBJ2-7	.	TRBD2	TGTGCCACCAGCAGAGCCCGGGGGAGGGACGAGCAGTACTTC	CATSRARGRDEQYF
TRBV7-6	TRBJ2-1	once	.	TGTGCCAGCAGCCACCTACTTCCCAAGCAGTTCTTC	CASSHLLPKQFF
TRBV4-1	TRBJ2-6	.	.	TGCGCCAGCAGCCAGACCCCCGGGGCTGGGGCCAACGTCCTGACTTTC	CASSQTPGAGANVLTF
TRBV7-9	TRBJ1-2	.	.	TGTGCCAGCAGCGCCAGTGGGGGGGAGCCTTACAATGGCTACACCTTC	CASSASGGEPYNGYTF